Listed below are T cell receptor beta chains from one sample, sequenced in a study of monozygotic twins with cystic fibrosis. Profiling relied on immunoSEQ multiplex PCR, and the TCRdb table lists in-frame clones only, not all of them. Here the sample spans 11,000 to 15,000 clones, roughly 98% being singletons. The sequenced sample consisted of blood. The receptors derive from a girl aged 2-10 years with cystic fibrosis. Both conserved end residues are part of each CDR3. Fields, in order: CDR3 protein, V gene.

CDR3: CASSPPPPGGYTF
V: TRBV18

CDR3: CASTPHLAGGVGELFF
V: TRBV7-8

CDR3: CASSLGTSGHTGELFF
V: TRBV7-9

CDR3: CAWGRLAANEQFF
V: TRBV30

CDR3: CASTQGPLEPDTQYF
V: TRBV19

CDR3: CAWEAVRGARAGYTF
V: TRBV30

CDR3: CASSLGGSWFQETQYF
V: TRBV5-1

CDR3: CASSVGQGLEQYF
V: TRBV11-2

CDR3: CASTSLLEGDGYTF
V: TRBV7-8

CDR3: CASSQDRTRGREQFF
V: TRBV4-3

CDR3: CASSPHLTGNTEAFF
V: TRBV6-5

CDR3: CASSYRVQRAGELFF
V: TRBV19

CDR3: CASSLDLAGGNSYEQYF
V: TRBV7-9

CDR3: CASSFPGGRSSYEQYF
V: TRBV5-5

CDR3: CASSDWGRDDNEQFF
V: TRBV6-1

CDR3: CASSFPSGSYNEQFF
V: TRBV5-1

CDR3: CASSGQGNTEAFF
V: TRBV21-1

CDR3: CASSLRRGGNTGELFF
V: TRBV5-6

CDR3: CSVIPTGREAFF
V: TRBV29-1

CDR3: CSVVGIGLEQYF
V: TRBV29-1

CDR3: CASSGRQYEQYF
V: TRBV7-8

CDR3: CASSFSTGSTDTQYF
V: TRBV7-2

CDR3: CASSIDRWNTQYF
V: TRBV19

CDR3: CASSEEGWTGSSYEQYF
V: TRBV6-1

CDR3: CASSESGYEQFF
V: TRBV10-1

CDR3: CASSTDSGTNTDTQYF
V: TRBV19

CDR3: CASSPQGNYEQYF
V: TRBV5-1

CDR3: CASSLGAGGGAYGYTF
V: TRBV27

CDR3: CASSQIDSSAEAFF
V: TRBV19

CDR3: CASSPALRSSGANVLTF
V: TRBV27

CDR3: CSVARVGTDTQYF
V: TRBV29-1

CDR3: CASSLFPSGNTGELFF
V: TRBV7-2

CDR3: CASSGEFYEQYF
V: TRBV10-1

CDR3: CASRSRRDSQTYEQYF
V: TRBV7-2

CDR3: CASSLDPGRGGHNEQFF
V: TRBV13

CDR3: CASSSGTGGYEQYF
V: TRBV19

CDR3: CASSYLGTVPNEQFF
V: TRBV6-5

CDR3: CASSLQGAENTIYF
V: TRBV13

CDR3: CASSSWETQYF
V: TRBV5-1

CDR3: CASRPGLLNTEAFF
V: TRBV28

CDR3: CASSPTPAENTGELFF
V: TRBV7-9

CDR3: CASSEDRNTEAFF
V: TRBV2

CDR3: CASSSALSYTF
V: TRBV5-6